This record covers a single T cell receptor (beta chain). CDR1 and CDR2 (germline): SQVTM, ANQGSEA. V dropped 4 bases and J dropped 7 bases, with 10 bases sitting between them. The CDR3 contains 12 residues. This entry belongs to a study of blood T cell repertoires in COVID-19. Assay used: immunoSEQ multiplex PCR; TCRdb lists only in-frame clones, some missing. The sample yields about 160,000 clones, around 84% seen once. The source of this sequence is a woman older than 75 with acute or convalescent COVID-19. The genes are TRBV29-1 and TRBJ1-4; D unresolved. Specimen: peripheral blood. The CDR3 protein is CSVGLRGEKLFF. CDR3 bases: TGCAGCGTTGGGCTTCGGGGTGAAAAACTGTTTTTT.